Following are 19 T cell receptor beta chains from one sample sequenced in a study of PD-L1 blockade in urothelial cancer. Measured with immunoSEQ multiplex PCR; TCRdb has only the in-frame clones, and not every one. The top ten clones hold around 3.4% of a sample with some 53,000 clones, approximately 80% of them seen once. The material was PBMCs, obtained around atezolizumab (anti-PD-L1) treatment. Receptors originate from a man in his 70s with urothelial cancer.

CDR3: CASPPKPTNEKLFF. DNA of the CDR3: TGTGCCAGCCCCCCGAAGCCAACTAATGAAAAACTGTTTTTT. This chain uses TRBV21-1 with TRBJ1-4. TRBV21-1 is a pseudogene. There are 14 residues in the CDR3.

V is TRBV5-1 and J is TRBJ2-1; 10 nucleotides match TRBD1. J lost 5 bases, V lost 3 bases, and 2 bases had no gene match. CDR1 is SGHRS and CDR2 is YFSETQ in the germline V gene. This CDR3 contains 14 residues. The CDR3 reads CASSWTGGNNEQFF. The CDR3 DNA reads TGCGCCAGCAGCTGGACAGGGGGGAACAATGAGCAGTTCTTC.

DNA for the CDR3: TGTGCCAGCAGCCACAAAGGGGTTTGGTCCTACGAGCAGTACTTC. This sequence encodes CASSHKGVWSYEQYF. The chain combines TRBV14 with TRBJ2-7, with D tentatively TRBD1 (5 bases). There are 15 residues in the CDR3. Deletions cut 3 bases from V and 1 base from J, with 13 bases between. Germline V gene sequence: CDR1 SGHDN, CDR2 FVKESK.

This chain links TRBV2 with TRBJ2-3; TRBD2 aligns across 8 bases. Trimming at V came to 6 bases and at J to 5 bases, leaving 10 bases not matched to a gene. This CDR3 contains 15 residues. In germline, CDR1 is SNHLY, CDR2 FYNNEI. Written as DNA, the CDR3 is TGTGCCAGCAGGGACGGGACTAGATACGGAGATACGCAGTATTTT. This codes for CASRDGTRYGDTQYF. Full variable domain (missing parts from reference TRBV2 and TRBJ2-3): EPEVTQTPSHQVTQMGQEVILRCVPISNHLYFYWYRQILGQKVEFLVSFYNNEISEKSEIFDDQFSVERPDGSNFTLKIRSTKLEDSAMYFCASRDGTRYGDTQYFGPGTRLTVL.

The chain is built from TRBV9 and TRBJ1-4; D perhaps matches TRBD1 (5 bases). The V end was cut by 2 bases, the J end by 6 bases, with 14 bases between. The CDR3 spans 15 residues. Germline V gene data show CDR1 as SGDLS and CDR2 as YYNGEE. In nucleotides, the CDR3 is TGTGCCAGCAGCGTGGCCGGGACTGGCTATGAAAAACTGTTTTTT. Amino acids: CASSVAGTGYEKLFF.

This clone was counted between two and nine times. The chain employs TRBV7-2 and TRBJ2-7, with TRBD1 matching 9 bases. Trimming at V came to 5 bases and at J to 5 bases, leaving 10 bases not matched to a gene. CDR1 SGHTA and CDR2 FQGNSA come from the germline V gene. The CDR3 totals 15 residues. DNA for the CDR3: TGTGCCAGCAGCCGGACCGGGACAGGGCTGGACGAGCAGTACTTC. Amino acid sequence: CASSRTGTGLDEQYF.

The gene calls are TRBV5-4 and TRBJ2-7, with 8 nucleotides matching TRBD1. The length of the CDR3 is 15 residues. Germline V CDR1 and CDR2: SGHNT, YYREEE (reference sequence). The junction had 9 bases not matched to a gene; V was cut back by 2 bases and J by 5 bases. The CDR3 coding sequence is TGTGCCAGCAGCTTCCTACAGGGGGTTGGGAACGAGCAGTACTTC. This translates into CASSFLQGVGNEQYF.

V and J are TRBV9 and TRBJ2-3; D unclear. The CDR3 length is 13 residues. Trimming removed 7 bases from V and 1 base from J, with 10 bases in between. Germline CDR1 is SGDLS and CDR2 is YYNGEE. CDR3 region: CASLPYCTDTQYF. As DNA, the CDR3 is TGTGCCAGCCTCCCCTATTGCACAGATACGCAGTATTTT.

The chain combines TRBV19 with TRBJ1-5, with a tentative D call TRBD1 (6 bases). V was cut by 4 bases and J by 4 bases, with 11 bases left in between. The germline V gene has CDR1 LNHDA and CDR2 SQIVND (reference sequence). This CDR3 has 14 residues. The DNA for the CDR3 is TGTGCCAGTAGTAACCAGGGGCGTAATCAGCCCCAGCATTTT. Translation: CASSNQGRNQPQHF.

The chain has TRBV4-2 and TRBJ2-5; 8 positions match TRBD2. V lost 0 bases to trimming and J lost 4 bases; unmatched junction nucleotides: 4. This CDR3 region has 15 residues. Germline V gene lookup returns CDR1 LGHNA and CDR2 YNFKEQ. CDR3 protein: CASSQDPLAGETQYF. In nucleotides, the CDR3 is TGTGCCAGCAGCCAAGATCCCCTAGCGGGAGAGACCCAGTACTTC.

The chain is built from TRBV14 and TRBJ2-3; D is unresolved. Germline lookup yields CDR1 SGHDN and CDR2 FVKESK. V was trimmed by 6 bases and J by 5 bases, leaving 6 bases between them. The CDR3 consists of 11 residues. The CDR3 sequence: CASSNGDTQYF. As DNA, the CDR3 is TGTGCCAGCAGTAACGGAGATACGCAGTATTTT.

The rearrangement uses TRBV10-3 and TRBJ2-3; 12 bases line up with TRBD2. From germline, CDR1 is ENHRY and CDR2 SYGVKD. J lost 5 bases, V lost 6 bases, and 3 bases had no gene match. CDR3 length: 14 amino acids. DNA of the CDR3: TGTGCCATCAGCCAGACTAGCGGGGGAGATACGCAGTATTTT. This encodes CAISQTSGGDTQYF.

V usage is TRBV30 and J usage is TRBJ1-3, with no clear D. Trimming shortened V by 5 bases and J by 0 bases, and 11 bases separated the two germline ends. The germline V gene has CDR1 GTSNPN and CDR2 SVGIG (reference sequence). This CDR3 has 14 residues. The DNA for the CDR3 is TGTGCCTGGGGAGGGCTGAGCTCTGGAAACACCATATATTTT. This translates into CAWGGLSSGNTIYF.

The rearrangement links TRBV4-3 to TRBJ2-3; D gene uncertain. CDR1 is LGHNA and CDR2 is YSLEER in the germline V gene. Trimming cost V 0 bases and J 1 base, with 8 bases left between them. This CDR3 region has 15 residues. CDR3 amino acids: CASSQDPRGTDTQYF. In nucleotides, the CDR3 is TGCGCCAGCAGCCAAGATCCGCGAGGCACAGATACGCAGTATTTT.

The gene calls are TRBV28 and TRBJ2-2; TRBD2 might be the D (6 bases). Germline V gene data show CDR1 as MDHEN and CDR2 as SYDVKM. V was trimmed by 2 bases and J by 5 bases, leaving 9 bases between them. This CDR3 region has 14 residues. The CDR3 region has the DNA TGTGCCAGCAGTTTACTCGGACTAACCGGGGAGCTGTTTTTT. This sequence encodes CASSLLGLTGELFF.

The chain links TRBV29-1 to TRBJ2-4; the D gene is possibly TRBD1 (6 bases). Germline CDR1 and CDR2: SQVTM and ANQGSEA. The CDR3 runs to 11 residues. Between the trimmed V and J ends, which lost 7 bases and 4 bases, there was a span of 8 bases. CDR3 residues: CSAGQKNIQYF. CDR3 nucleotides: TGCAGCGCTGGACAGAAAAACATTCAGTACTTC.

V usage is TRBV5-4 and J usage is TRBJ2-1; 14 bases are a match to TRBD2. Germline values: CDR1 SGHNT, CDR2 YYREEE (reference sequence). This CDR3 region has 15 residues. The J segment lost 7 bases and the V segment lost 3 bases, leaving 3 bases of the junction unmatched. CDR3: CASSSGLAGDNEQFF. Here the CDR3 DNA reads TGTGCCAGCAGCTCGGGACTAGCGGGGGATAATGAGCAGTTCTTC.

This clone has just one count. This chain uses TRBV7-6 with TRBJ2-3; 14 bases line up with TRBD2. CDR3 size: 20 residues. Germline CDR1 is SGHVS and CDR2 is FNYEAQ. J was trimmed by 3 bases and V by 5 bases; bases with no gene match: 16. The CDR3 reads CASSANRGRTSGGPTDTQYF. The CDR3 DNA is TGTGCCAGCAGCGCAAACAGGGGGCGGACTAGCGGGGGGCCGACAGATACGCAGTATTTT. Full variable domain (outside the CDR3, taken from reference TRBV7-6 and TRBJ2-3): GAGVSQSPRYKVTKRGQDVALRCDPISGHVSLYWYRQALGQGPEFLTYFNYEAQQDKSGLPNDRFSAERPEGSISTLTIQRTEQRDSAMYRCASSANRGRTSGGPTDTQYFGPGTRLTVL.

The V gene is TRBV9, the J gene TRBJ1-2; D not certain. Per the germline V gene, CDR1 is SGDLS and CDR2 is YYNGEE. The V gene lost 0 bases and the J gene lost 3 bases, with 9 bases spanning the gap. CDR3 length equals 14 residues. In nucleotides, the CDR3 is TGTGCCAGCAGCGTAGGGAGAGAGTACTATGGCTACACCTTC. The encoded protein is CASSVGREYYGYTF. The variable domain in full, with the rest retrieved from reference TRBV9 and TRBJ1-2, is DSGVTQTPKHLITATGQRVTLRCSPRSGDLSVYWYQQSLDQGLQFLIQYYNGEERAKGNILERFSAQQFPDLHSELNLSSLELGDSALYFCASSVGREYYGYTFGSGTRLTVV.